This TCR beta chain was recorded in a study of blood T cell repertoires in COVID-19. Study summary: Acute-phase and convalescent COVID-19 samples originated in the United States, Italy and Spain. Sources were T cells, B-cell-depleted T cells, or PBMCs; the material itself was cDNA or gDNA.

Under the authors' procedure: How many nucleated cells were present was estimated from reference gene primer amplification. Repertoires were generated with immunoSEQ multiplex PCR, while TCRdb's copy carries only in-frame clones and drops some. V, J and clone size were drawn from that table, and D and trimming were deduced from the DNA. In the table there are around 250,000 clones, approximately 80% of which are singletons. The CDR3 runs to 14 residues. Deletions cut 4 bases from V and 7 bases from J, with 16 bases between. Germline CDR1 is MNHEY and CDR2 is SMNVEV (reference sequence). The V gene is TRBV27, the J gene TRBJ1-2; D not resolved. The source is a young man who had recovered from COVID-19. Sample: peripheral blood. CDR3: CASSSRRTLSGYTF. CDR3 sequence (DNA): TGTGCCAGCAGTTCCCGCCGGACTCTAAGTGGCTACACCTTC.